The entry that follows covers one T cell receptor (beta chain) sequence. Its target is unknown. The data were taken from a study of cytomegalovirus exposure and HLA in healthy donors. Points from the study as a whole: Highly shared sequence variants in one cluster were likely a sequencing artifact. Apparent HLA restriction characterized most CMV-associated TCR beta chains in a later analysis.

V gave up 2 bases and J gave up 3 bases; unmatched junction bases: 6. The CDR3 is 17 amino acids. The germline V gene has CDR1 SGDLS and CDR2 YYNGEE. Primers for the PCR totalled 60 Vbeta and 13 Jbeta. TCRdb's copy holds only in-frame clones and misses some; the assay was immunoSEQ multiplex PCR. The data contain approximately 150,000 clones, more than 60% of them singletons. The chain links TRBV9 to TRBJ2-2; 11 bases match TRBD2. The origin of this receptor is a woman in her sixties or seventies in good health and CMV-seronegative. The source material was PBMCs. CDR3 nucleotide sequence: TGTGCCAGCAGCGTTAATCTAGCGGGAGGTGACACCGGGGAGCTGTTTTTT. It yields the protein CASSVNLAGGDTGELFF.